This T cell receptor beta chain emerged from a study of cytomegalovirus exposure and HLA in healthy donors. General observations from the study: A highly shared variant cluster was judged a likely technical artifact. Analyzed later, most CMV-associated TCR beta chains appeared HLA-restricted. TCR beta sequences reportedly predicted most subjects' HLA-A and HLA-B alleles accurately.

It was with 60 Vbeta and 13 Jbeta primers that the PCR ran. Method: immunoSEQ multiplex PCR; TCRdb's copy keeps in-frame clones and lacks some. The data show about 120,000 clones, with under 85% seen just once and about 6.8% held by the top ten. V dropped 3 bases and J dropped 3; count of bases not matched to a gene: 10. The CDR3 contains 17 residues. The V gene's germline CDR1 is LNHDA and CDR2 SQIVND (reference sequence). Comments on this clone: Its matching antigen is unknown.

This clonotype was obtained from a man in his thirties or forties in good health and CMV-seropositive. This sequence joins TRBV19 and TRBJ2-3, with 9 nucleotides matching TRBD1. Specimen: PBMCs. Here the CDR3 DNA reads TGTGCCAGTAGTATCCGGGGGTACAGGGGGCCGACAGATACGCAGTATTTT. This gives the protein CASSIRGYRGPTDTQYF. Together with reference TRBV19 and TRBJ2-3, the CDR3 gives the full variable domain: DGGITQSPKYLFRKEGQNVTLSCEQNLNHDAMYWYRQDPGQGLRLIYYSQIVNDFQKGDIAEGYSVSREKKESFPLTVTSAQKNPTAFYLCASSIRGYRGPTDTQYFGPGTRLTVL.